This TCR beta chain was sequenced in a study of cytomegalovirus exposure and HLA in healthy donors. Looked up from germline, CDR1 is MNHNS and CDR2 is SASEGT. V gave up 1 base and J gave up 4 bases, with 7 bases separating them. CDR3 length: 13 amino acids. The PCR employed 60 Vbeta primers together with 13 Jbeta primers. Profiling relied on immunoSEQ multiplex PCR, and the TCRdb table lists in-frame clones only, not all of them. Of some 150,000 clones listed, 70% to 80% are singletons. V is TRBV6-1 and J is TRBJ1-2; D is possibly TRBD1 (6 bases). The source is a human donor in good health. Sequencing input: PBMCs. The CDR3 bases are TGTGCCAGCAGTGAAGGGACAGCCTATGGCTACACCTTC. Translation gives CASSEGTAYGYTF.